Each of the 12 T cell receptor beta chains below was sequenced from the same sample in a study of shared clonotypes between healthy human individuals (dated by TCRdb to the early 2020s). For the CD8 naive samples, CD45RO-negative cells were positively selected for CCR7, yielding a CD45RA+CCR7+ population from which TemRA cells were excluded. Library generation was performed with the immunoSEQ multiplex PCR assay. As stored in TCRdb, this immuneACCESS dataset retains in-frame rearrangements with V and J assigned. A fraction of the clones does not appear; measured against another copy, unresolved V genes explain less than half of the discrepancy, and the remainder lacks a known reason. The sample table holds millions of clones, of which about 95% were seen once. Around 1.1% of the sample belongs to the ten largest clones. The sample was naive CD8+ T cells sorted from blood. The sample's cell subset or site label, decoded: CD45RA+CCR7+. Receptors originate from a man aged 18 to 30 in good health.

The table lists this clone with a few counts. This sequence joins TRBV29-1 and TRBJ1-2, with D possibly being TRBD1 (5 bases). The CDR3 consists of 12 residues. V dropped 4 bases and J dropped 4 bases, with 10 bases sitting between them. Germline V gene data show CDR1 as SQVTM and CDR2 as ANQGSEA. The CDR3 bases are TGCAGCGTTGTCGCGGGGGGCTATGGCTACACCTTC. Amino acid sequence: CSVVAGGYGYTF.

Notes on this clone: Other DNA sequences of this sample code for an identical CDR3. V usage is TRBV4-1 and J usage is TRBJ1-1; D might be TRBD1 (5 bases). Germline CDR1 is MGHRA and CDR2 is YSYEKL. This CDR3 has 13 residues. Deletions cut 6 bases from V and 1 base from J, with 9 bases between. The CDR3, as DNA: TGCGCCAGCAGTCAGGACACGAACACTGAAGCTTTCTTT. Its translation: CASSQDTNTEAFF.

The chain employs TRBV7-9 and TRBJ2-3; 8 bases agree with TRBD2. This CDR3 contains 16 residues. Germline assignment: CDR1 SEHNR and CDR2 FQNEAQ (reference sequence). Trimming removed 5 bases from V and 6 bases from J; junction bases left unmatched: 13. The CDR3 protein is CASSLVAGGPGDTQYF. Written as DNA, the CDR3 is TGTGCCAGCAGCCTAGTCGCGGGGGGCCCCGGGGATACGCAGTATTTT.

This clone was observed a single time. The chain uses TRBV7-9 and TRBJ2-7; maybe TRBD1 (6 bases). The CDR3 runs to 16 residues. The V end lost 5 bases, the J end lost 0 bases, and 17 bases lay between the germline ends. CDR1 and CDR2 (germline): SEHNR, FQNEAQ (reference sequence). This chain's CDR3 is CASSPLSQGSSYEQYF. CDR3 nucleotides: TGTGCCAGCAGCCCGCTATCACAGGGCAGCTCCTACGAGCAGTACTTC.

Note on this clone: One end of the junction varies from germline; a read error may be responsible. The V and J genes are TRBV6-5 and TRBJ2-1; D may be TRBD2 (5 bases). The CDR3 is 12 amino acids. Germline-derived CDR1 and CDR2 are MNHEY and SVGAGI. CDR3 DNA: TGTGCCACCAGTGATGGACTTGATGAGCAGTTCTTC. Translated: CATSDGLDEQFF.

This chain joins TRBV6-5 and TRBJ2-7, with a possible D match to TRBD1 (6 bases). CDR3 length equals 12 residues. The germline V and J ends were trimmed by 8 bases and 2 bases, with 10 bases remaining between them. Germline loops: CDR1 MNHEY, CDR2 SVGAGI. Here the CDR3 reads CASADSTYEQYF. The CDR3 region has the DNA TGTGCCAGCGCGGACAGCACCTACGAGCAGTACTTC.

CDR3 sequence: CASDQGEETQYF. Written as DNA, the CDR3 is TGTGCCAGCGACCAGGGTGAAGAGACCCAGTACTTC. V and J are TRBV2 and TRBJ2-5, with a weak D call TRBD1 (5 bases). The CDR3 covers 12 residues. Trimming removed 8 bases from V and 3 bases from J, with 10 bases in between. Germline CDR1 and CDR2: SNHLY and FYNNEI. Full variable domain (rest looked up from reference TRBV2 and TRBJ2-5): EPEVTQTPSHQVTQMGQEVILRCVPISNHLYFYWYRQILGQKVEFLVSFYNNEISEKSEIFDDQFSVERPDGSNFTLKIRSTKLEDSAMYFCASDQGEETQYFGPGTRLLVL.

V usage is TRBV4-1 and J usage is TRBJ2-1; D is uncertain. The CDR3 has 12 amino acids. Per germline, CDR1 MGHRA and CDR2 YSYEKL. With 0 bases removed from V and 8 bases from J, the gap between germline ends came to 5 bases. The CDR3 loop reads CASSQDNYEQFF. The CDR3 region has the DNA TGCGCCAGCAGCCAAGATAACTATGAGCAGTTCTTC.

The CDR3 protein is CASREGGDYGYTF. In nucleotides, the CDR3 is TGCGCCAGCAGGGAGGGAGGGGATTATGGCTACACCTTC. The chain recombines TRBV10-2 with TRBJ1-2; D possibly corresponds to TRBD1 (5 bases). The ends were cut back, 6 bases at V and 5 bases at J, with 13 bases in the middle. This CDR3 spans 13 amino acids. Per germline, CDR1 WSHSY and CDR2 SAAADI.

The rearrangement joins TRBV2 to TRBJ1-1; the D is unclear. CDR1 SNHLY and CDR2 FYNNEI come from the germline V gene. The V and J ends lost 8 bases and 5 bases respectively, with 15 bases between them. The CDR3 length is 13 residues. CDR3 in amino acids: CASAGAGITEAFF. As DNA, the CDR3 is TGTGCCAGCGCGGGCGCGGGGATTACTGAAGCTTTCTTT.

V usage is TRBV2 and J usage is TRBJ1-1; weak D call: TRBD1 (6 bases). The V gene's germline CDR1 is SNHLY and CDR2 FYNNEI. V dropped 6 bases and J dropped 1 base, with 24 bases sitting between them. This CDR3 is 18 amino acids long. CDR3 residues: CASSAFPQLGAGNTEAFF. CDR3 DNA sequence: TGTGCCAGCAGCGCTTTTCCCCAGTTGGGGGCTGGGAACACTGAAGCTTTCTTT.

A remark on this clone: Other DNA sequences in the sample encode the same CDR3. The rearrangement uses TRBV7-9 and TRBJ2-7; tentatively, D is TRBD2 (6 bases). V was pared by 2 bases and J by 6 bases, with 8 bases between. This CDR3 region has 12 residues. CDR1 and CDR2 (germline): SEHNR, FQNEAQ (reference sequence). This CDR3 reads CASSLRGGEQYF. As DNA, the CDR3 is TGTGCCAGCAGCTTAAGGGGAGGCGAGCAGTACTTC.